This T cell receptor beta chain was found in a study of T cells in Graves' hyperthyroidism and ophthalmopathy. Notes on the study in general: Median prediction lead before ophthalmopathy onset was 5.5 to 7 months with the model.

With 2 bases removed from V and 7 bases from J, the gap between germline ends came to 20 bases. Germline assignment: CDR1 MGHRA and CDR2 YSYEKL. This CDR3 region has 16 residues. Amplification of TCR beta CDR3 regions used RNA as the template. HTBI primers were used for first-round RT-PCR of the TCR CDR3. Via MiXCR, TCRdb re-called the multiplex PCR reads, giving one row per CDR3 protein. The data hold approximately 560,000 distinct CDR3 sequences, with approximately 15% observed a single time. In its sample, this clonotype was seen a few times. The antigen is not known. No progression to ophthalmopathy during 18 months of follow-up defined stable disease. Uncontrolled infection, other autoimmune disease, pregnancy or lactation barred patients from enrollment. Diagnoses were established using clinical symptoms, serum thyroxine and TRAb, thyroid ultrasound and orbital computed tomography.

The material sequenced was blood. The sequence derives from a woman in her 30s with Graves' hyperthyroidism. J is TRBJ2-5 and V is TRBV4-1; D perhaps matches TRBD2 (5 bases). The CDR3 loop is CASSQPGVSYDRTQYF. The CDR3 bases are TGCGCCAGCAGCCAACCCGGGGTCTCCTACGACCGGACCCAGTACTTC.